This T cell receptor (beta chain) emerged from a study of blood T cell repertoires in COVID-19. Produced via immunoSEQ multiplex PCR; TCRdb's table is partial and in-frame only. Of 35,000 to 50,000 clones listed, around 87% were seen once; the top ten hold around 9.6%. Trimming shortened V by 4 bases and J by 5 bases, and 5 bases separated the two germline ends. The CDR3 spans 11 residues. Germline-derived CDR1 and CDR2 are MDHEN and SYDVKM. This clone came up once. This chain uses TRBV28 with TRBJ1-1; unclear D gene. The receptor was isolated from a woman older than 75 with active COVID-19. Sequences were obtained from peripheral blood. The CDR3 nucleotides read TGTGCCAGCAGTTCTCGGACTGAAGCTTTCTTT. Protein: CASSSRTEAFF. The whole variable domain, remainder taken from reference TRBV28 and TRBJ1-1, is DVKVTQSSRYLVKRTGEKVFLECVQDMDHENMFWYRQDPGLGLRLIYFSYDVKMKEKGDIPEGYSVSREKKERFSLILESASTNQTSMYLCASSSRTEAFFGQGTRLTVV.